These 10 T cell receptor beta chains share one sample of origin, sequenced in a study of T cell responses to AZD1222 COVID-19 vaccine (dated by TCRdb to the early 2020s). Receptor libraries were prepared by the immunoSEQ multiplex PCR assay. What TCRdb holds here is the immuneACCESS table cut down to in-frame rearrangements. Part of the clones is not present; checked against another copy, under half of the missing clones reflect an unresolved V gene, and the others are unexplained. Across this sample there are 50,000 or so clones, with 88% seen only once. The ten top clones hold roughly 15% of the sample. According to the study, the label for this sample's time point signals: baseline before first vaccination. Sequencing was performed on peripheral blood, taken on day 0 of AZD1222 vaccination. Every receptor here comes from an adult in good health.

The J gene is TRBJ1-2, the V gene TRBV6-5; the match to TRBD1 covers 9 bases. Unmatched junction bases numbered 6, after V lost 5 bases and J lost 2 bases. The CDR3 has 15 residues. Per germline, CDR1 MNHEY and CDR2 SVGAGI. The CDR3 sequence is CASSPQGAGNYGYTF. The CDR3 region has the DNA TGTGCCAGCAGTCCACAGGGGGCCGGGAACTATGGCTACACCTTC.

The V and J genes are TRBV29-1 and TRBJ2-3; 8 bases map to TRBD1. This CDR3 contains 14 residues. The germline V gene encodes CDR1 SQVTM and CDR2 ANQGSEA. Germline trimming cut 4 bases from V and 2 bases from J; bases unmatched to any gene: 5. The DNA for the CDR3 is TGCAGCGTTGCACAGGGGGGAGCCACAGATACGCAGTATTTT. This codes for CSVAQGGATDTQYF.

CDR3 bases: TGTGCCAGCAGCCTCCGGGATCTTAATTCACCCCTCCACTTT. Protein: CASSLRDLNSPLHF. The chain links TRBV11-2 to TRBJ1-6; D is undetermined. The CDR3 totals 14 residues. The V gene's germline CDR1 is SGHAT and CDR2 FQNNGV. Trimming left V 5 bases short and J 6 bases short, with 11 bases between.

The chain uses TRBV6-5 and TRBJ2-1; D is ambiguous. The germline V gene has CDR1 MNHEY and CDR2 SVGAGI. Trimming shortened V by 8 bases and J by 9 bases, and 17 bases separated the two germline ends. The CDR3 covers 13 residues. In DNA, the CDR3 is TGTGCCAGCCTGGCTCACACGGGTTTTGAGCAGTTCTTC. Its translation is CASLAHTGFEQFF.

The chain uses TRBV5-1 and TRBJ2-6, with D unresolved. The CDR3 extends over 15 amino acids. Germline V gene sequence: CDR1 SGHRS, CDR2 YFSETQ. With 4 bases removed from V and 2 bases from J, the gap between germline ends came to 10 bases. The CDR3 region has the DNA TGCGCCAGCAGCCTCTGGGCGGCTGGGGCCAACGTCCTGACTTTC. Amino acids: CASSLWAAGANVLTF.

The CDR3 region is CASSPRLAGDTGELFF. CDR3 DNA sequence: TGTGCCAGCTCACCCCGACTAGCGGGAGACACCGGGGAGCTGTTTTTT. The genes are TRBV18 and TRBJ2-2; TRBD2 matches 12 bases. From germline, CDR1 is KGHSH and CDR2 LQKENI. This CDR3 is built from 16 residues. J was trimmed by 3 bases and V by 3 bases; bases with no gene match: 2.

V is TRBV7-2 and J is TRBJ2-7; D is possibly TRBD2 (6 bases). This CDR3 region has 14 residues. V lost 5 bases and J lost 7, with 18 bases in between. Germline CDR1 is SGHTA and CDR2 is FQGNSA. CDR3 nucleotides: TGTGCCAGCAGCCCGGGGGTGATCGGCTGGGAGCAGTACTTC. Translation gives CASSPGVIGWEQYF.

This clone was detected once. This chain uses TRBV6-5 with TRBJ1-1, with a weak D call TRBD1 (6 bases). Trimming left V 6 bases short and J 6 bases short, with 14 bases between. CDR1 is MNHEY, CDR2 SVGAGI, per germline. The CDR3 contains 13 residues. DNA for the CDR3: TGTGCCAGCAGCGACAGGTTGGTTTCTGAAGCTTTCTTT. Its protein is CASSDRLVSEAFF.

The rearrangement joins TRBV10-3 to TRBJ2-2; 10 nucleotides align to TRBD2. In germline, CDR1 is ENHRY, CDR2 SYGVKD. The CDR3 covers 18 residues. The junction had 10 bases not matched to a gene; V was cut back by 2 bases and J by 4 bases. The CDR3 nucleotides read TGTGCCATCAGTGAGCTGGATCTAGCGGGAGCGGGCACCGGGGAGCTGTTTTTT. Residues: CAISELDLAGAGTGELFF.

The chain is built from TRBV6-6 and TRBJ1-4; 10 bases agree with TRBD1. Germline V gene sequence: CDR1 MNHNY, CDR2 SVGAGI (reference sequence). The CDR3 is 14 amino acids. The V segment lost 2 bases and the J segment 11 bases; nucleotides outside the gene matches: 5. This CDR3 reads CASSYDRGRLKLFF. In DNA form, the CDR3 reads TGTGCCAGCAGTTACGACAGGGGGCGTCTTAAACTGTTTTTT.